Described below is a single TCR beta chain sequence and its context. Its matching antigen is unknown. The same CDR3 also results from other DNA sequences found in this sample. PCR was performed using 60 Vbeta and 13 Jbeta primers. The data were produced by immunoSEQ multiplex PCR, yet TCRdb's version contains in-frame clones alone and is incomplete. The table has roughly 99,000 clones, more than 70% seen once. The data belong to a study of cytomegalovirus exposure and HLA in healthy donors. As for the study in general: Clustering assigned 81% of the roughly 400 genotyped donors to the Caucasian-associated ancestry cluster.

Study-level points and caveats: In a later analysis, V- and J-gene trimming of beta chains associated with a DCLRE1C missense variant, replicated independently. The authors assumed roughly uniform sequencing depth across donors for presence/absence analyses. A few CMV-associated chains were confirmed in vitro to be specific for CMV antigens.

From germline, CDR1 is SGHNT and CDR2 YYREEE (reference sequence). V was pared by 0 bases and J by 0 bases, with 9 bases between. The CDR3 runs 15 residues. The sequence was obtained from a man aged 18 to 30 in good health and CMV-seronegative. V is TRBV5-4 and J is TRBJ1-1; D is unclear. Sequenced material: PBMCs. CDR3 DNA: TGTGCCAGCAGCTTGGCGGGTGGAGTGAACACTGAAGCTTTCTTT. As protein: CASSLAGGVNTEAFF.